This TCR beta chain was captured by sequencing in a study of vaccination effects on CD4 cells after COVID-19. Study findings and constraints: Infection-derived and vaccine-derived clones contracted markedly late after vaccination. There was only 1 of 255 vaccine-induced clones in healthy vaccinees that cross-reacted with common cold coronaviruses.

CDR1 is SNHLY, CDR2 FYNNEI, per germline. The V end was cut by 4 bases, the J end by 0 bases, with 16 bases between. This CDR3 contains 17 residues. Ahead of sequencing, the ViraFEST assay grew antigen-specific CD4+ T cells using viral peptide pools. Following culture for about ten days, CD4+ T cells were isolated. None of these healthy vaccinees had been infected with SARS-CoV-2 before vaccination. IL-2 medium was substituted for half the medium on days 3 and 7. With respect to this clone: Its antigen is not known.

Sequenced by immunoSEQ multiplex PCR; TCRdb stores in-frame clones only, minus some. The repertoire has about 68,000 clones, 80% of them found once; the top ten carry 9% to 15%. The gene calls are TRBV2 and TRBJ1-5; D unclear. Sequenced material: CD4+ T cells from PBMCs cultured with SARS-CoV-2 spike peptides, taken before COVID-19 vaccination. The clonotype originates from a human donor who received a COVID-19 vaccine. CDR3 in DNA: TGTGCCAGCAGTGGGGGTAAAGCGGGGAATAGCAATCAGCCCCAGCATTTT. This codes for CASSGGKAGNSNQPQHF.